This T cell receptor (beta chain) was observed in a study of blood T cells in healthy people across ages. Study details: Through template switching, about one barcoded beta molecule was captured per two T cells, as measured in model experiments.

A remark on this clonotype: The antigen is not known.

Points from the study as a whole: Relative to aged donors, long-lived donors carried more naive CD4+ cells and displayed higher diversity.

Primed by a sample-barcoded 5' primer and a J-beta primer mix, a second PCR proceeded for about 7 to 11 cycles. TCRdb analysed the 5' RACE reads with MiXCR anew, one entry per CDR3 protein. The sample records 650,000 to 1,000,000 distinct CDR3 sequences, under 40% being singletons. The sample was blood. This TCR was sampled from a man younger than 35 in good health.

As DNA, the CDR3 is TGTGCCGCTGGGGGCGGGAACACAGATACGCAGTATTTT. Translation: CAAGGGNTDTQYF. The rearrangement links TRBV12-3 or TRBV12-4 to TRBJ2-3; D assignment may be TRBD1 or TRBD2 (6 bases each). This CDR3 is built from 13 residues. Trimming removed 11 bases at V and 2 bases at J, with 14 bases between.